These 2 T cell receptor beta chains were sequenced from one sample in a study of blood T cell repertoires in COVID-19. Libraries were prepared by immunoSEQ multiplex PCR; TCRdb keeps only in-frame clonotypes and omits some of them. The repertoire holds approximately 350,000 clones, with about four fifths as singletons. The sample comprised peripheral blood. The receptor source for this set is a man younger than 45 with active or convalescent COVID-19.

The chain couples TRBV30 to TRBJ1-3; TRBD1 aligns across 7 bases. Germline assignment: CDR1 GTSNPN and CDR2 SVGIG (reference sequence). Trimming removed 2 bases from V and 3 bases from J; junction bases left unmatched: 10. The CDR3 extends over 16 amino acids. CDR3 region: CAWSLPRGQNGNTIYF. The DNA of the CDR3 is TGTGCCTGGAGTCTCCCCCGGGGACAGAATGGAAACACCATATATTTT.

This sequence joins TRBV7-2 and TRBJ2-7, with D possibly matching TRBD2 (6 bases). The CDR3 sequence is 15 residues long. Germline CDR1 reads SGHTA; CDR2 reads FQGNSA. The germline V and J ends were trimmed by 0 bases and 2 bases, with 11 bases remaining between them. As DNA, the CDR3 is TGTGCCAGCAGCTTAGCGGCGGGACTGGCCTACGAGCAGTACTTC. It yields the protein CASSLAAGLAYEQYF.